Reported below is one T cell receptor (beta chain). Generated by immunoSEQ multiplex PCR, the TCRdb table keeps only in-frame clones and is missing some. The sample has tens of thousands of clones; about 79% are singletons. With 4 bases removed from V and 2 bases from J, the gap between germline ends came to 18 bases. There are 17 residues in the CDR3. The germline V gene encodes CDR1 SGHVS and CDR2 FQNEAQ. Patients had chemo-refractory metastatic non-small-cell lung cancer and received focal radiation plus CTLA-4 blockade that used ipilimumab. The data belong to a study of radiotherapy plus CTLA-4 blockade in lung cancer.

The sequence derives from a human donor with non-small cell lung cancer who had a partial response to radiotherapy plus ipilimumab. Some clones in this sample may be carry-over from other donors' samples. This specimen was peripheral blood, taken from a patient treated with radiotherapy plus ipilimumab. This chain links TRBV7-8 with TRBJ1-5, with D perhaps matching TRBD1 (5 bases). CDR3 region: CASSSARGDRGNQPQHF. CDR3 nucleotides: TGTGCCAGCAGCTCCGCGCGGGGGGACCGTGGCAATCAGCCCCAGCATTTT.